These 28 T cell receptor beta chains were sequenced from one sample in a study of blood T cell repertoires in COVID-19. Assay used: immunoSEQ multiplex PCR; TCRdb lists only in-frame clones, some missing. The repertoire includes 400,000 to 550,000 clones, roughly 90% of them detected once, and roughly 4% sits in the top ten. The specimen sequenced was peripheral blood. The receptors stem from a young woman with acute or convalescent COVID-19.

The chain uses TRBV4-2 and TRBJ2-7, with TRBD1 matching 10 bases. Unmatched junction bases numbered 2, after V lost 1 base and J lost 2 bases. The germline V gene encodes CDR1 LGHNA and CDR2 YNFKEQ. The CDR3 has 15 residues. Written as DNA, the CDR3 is TGTGCCAGCAGCCAAGGGACAGGGGGGCCCTACGAGCAGTACTTC. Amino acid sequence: CASSQGTGGPYEQYF.

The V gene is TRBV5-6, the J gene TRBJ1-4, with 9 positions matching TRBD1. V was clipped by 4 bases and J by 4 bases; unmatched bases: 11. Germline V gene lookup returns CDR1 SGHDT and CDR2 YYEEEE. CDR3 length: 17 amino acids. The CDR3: CASSGTGLLFGNEKLFF. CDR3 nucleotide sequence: TGTGCCAGCAGCGGGACAGGGTTACTGTTTGGTAATGAAAAACTGTTTTTT.

The chain's CDR3 is CASSGDRGLGYTF. DNA of the CDR3: TGTGCCAGCAGCGGCGACAGGGGGCTGGGCTACACCTTC. V gene TRBV9 combines with J gene TRBJ1-2; TRBD1 agrees at 10 bases. Per germline, CDR1 SGDLS and CDR2 YYNGEE. The CDR3 is 13 amino acids. Trimming took 3 bases from V and 8 from J; bases not matched to a gene: 4.

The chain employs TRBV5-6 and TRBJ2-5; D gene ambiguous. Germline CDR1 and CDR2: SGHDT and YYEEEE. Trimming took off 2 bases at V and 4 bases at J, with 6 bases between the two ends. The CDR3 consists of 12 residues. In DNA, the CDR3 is TGTGCCAGCAGCTTTTTTAGAGAGACCCAGTACTTC. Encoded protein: CASSFFRETQYF.

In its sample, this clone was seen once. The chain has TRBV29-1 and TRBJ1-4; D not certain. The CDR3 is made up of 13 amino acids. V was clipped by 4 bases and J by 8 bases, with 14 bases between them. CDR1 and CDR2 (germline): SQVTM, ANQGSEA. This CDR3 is CSVAGSSSEKLFF. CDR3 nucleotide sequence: TGCAGCGTTGCGGGGAGCAGTTCCGAAAAACTGTTTTTT.

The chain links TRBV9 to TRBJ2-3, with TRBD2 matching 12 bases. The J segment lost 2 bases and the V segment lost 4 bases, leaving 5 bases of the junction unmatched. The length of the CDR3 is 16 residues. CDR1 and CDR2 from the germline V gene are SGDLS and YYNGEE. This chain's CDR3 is CASSKTSGGFTDTQYF. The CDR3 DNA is TGTGCCAGCAGCAAAACTAGCGGGGGGTTCACAGATACGCAGTATTTT.

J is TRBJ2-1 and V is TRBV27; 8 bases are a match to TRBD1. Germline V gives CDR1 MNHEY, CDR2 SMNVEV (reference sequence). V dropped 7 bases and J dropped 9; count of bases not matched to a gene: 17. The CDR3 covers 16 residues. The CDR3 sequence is CASTPLGGQVGGEQFF. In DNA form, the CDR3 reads TGTGCCAGCACTCCACTGGGGGGACAGGTAGGAGGTGAGCAGTTCTTC.

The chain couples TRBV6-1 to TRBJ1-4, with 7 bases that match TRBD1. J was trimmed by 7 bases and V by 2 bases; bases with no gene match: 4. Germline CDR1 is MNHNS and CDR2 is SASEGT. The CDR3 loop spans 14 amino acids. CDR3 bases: TGTGCCAGCAGTGAATTAGGGGGCCCTGAAAAACTGTTTTTT. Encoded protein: CASSELGGPEKLFF.

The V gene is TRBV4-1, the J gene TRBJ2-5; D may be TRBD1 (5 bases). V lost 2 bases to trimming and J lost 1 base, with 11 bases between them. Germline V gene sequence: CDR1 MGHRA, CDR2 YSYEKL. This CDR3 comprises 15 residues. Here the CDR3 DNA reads TGCGCCAGCAGCCAAACTGGACACTCCCAAGAGACCCAGTACTTC. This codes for CASSQTGHSQETQYF.

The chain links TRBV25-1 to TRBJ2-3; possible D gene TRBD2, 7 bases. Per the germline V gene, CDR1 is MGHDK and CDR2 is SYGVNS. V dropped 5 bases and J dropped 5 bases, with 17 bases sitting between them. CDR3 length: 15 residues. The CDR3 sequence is CASSKWGGRGDTQYF. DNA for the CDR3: TGTGCCAGCAGTAAATGGGGGGGCAGAGGAGATACGCAGTATTTT.

CDR3 DNA: TGTGCCAGCAGCTTCGGGACTACGAAAGAGACCCAGTACTTC. Residues: CASSFGTTKETQYF. V gene TRBV11-1 combines with J gene TRBJ2-5; 7 bases agree with TRBD2. The ends lost 3 bases at V and 3 bases at J; junction bases unmatched: 4. The length of the CDR3 is 14 residues. CDR1 and CDR2 (germline): SGHAT, FQDESV (reference sequence).

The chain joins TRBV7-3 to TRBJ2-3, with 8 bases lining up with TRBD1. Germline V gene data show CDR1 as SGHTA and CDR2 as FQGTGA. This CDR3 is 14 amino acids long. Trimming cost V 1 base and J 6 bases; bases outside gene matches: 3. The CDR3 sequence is CASSLKQGEDTQYF. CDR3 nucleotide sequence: TGTGCCAGCAGCTTAAAACAGGGGGAGGATACGCAGTATTTT.

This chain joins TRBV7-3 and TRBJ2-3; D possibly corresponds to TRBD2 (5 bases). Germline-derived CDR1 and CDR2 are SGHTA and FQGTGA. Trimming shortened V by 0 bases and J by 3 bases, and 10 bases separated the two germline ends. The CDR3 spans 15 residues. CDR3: CASSLTRTSTDTQYF. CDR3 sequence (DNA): TGTGCCAGCAGCTTAACGCGGACTTCTACAGATACGCAGTATTTT.

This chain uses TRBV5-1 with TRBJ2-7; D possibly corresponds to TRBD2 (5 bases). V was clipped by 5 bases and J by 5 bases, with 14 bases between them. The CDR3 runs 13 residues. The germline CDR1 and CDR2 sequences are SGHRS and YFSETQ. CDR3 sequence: CASRLSSGDEQYF. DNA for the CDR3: TGCGCCAGCAGATTATCTTCCGGGGACGAGCAGTACTTC.

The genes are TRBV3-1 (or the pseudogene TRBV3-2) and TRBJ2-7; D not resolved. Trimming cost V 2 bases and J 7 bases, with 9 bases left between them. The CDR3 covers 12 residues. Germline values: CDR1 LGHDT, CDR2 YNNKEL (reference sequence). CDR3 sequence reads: CASSQSSEEQYF. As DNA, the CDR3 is TGTGCCAGCAGCCAATCCTCGGAGGAGCAGTACTTC.

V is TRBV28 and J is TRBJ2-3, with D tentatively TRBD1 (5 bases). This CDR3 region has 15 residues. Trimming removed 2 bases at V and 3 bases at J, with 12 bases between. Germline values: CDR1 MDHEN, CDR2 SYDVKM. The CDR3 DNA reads TGTGCCAGCAGTTTAGATACTCAGGGAACAGATACGCAGTATTTT. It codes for CASSLDTQGTDTQYF.

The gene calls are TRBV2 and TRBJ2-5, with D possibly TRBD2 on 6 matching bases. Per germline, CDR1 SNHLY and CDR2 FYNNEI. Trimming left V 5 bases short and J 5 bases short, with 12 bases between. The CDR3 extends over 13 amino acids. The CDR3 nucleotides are TGTGCCAGCAGTCTGACTAGTCGTGAGACCCAGTACTTC. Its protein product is CASSLTSRETQYF.

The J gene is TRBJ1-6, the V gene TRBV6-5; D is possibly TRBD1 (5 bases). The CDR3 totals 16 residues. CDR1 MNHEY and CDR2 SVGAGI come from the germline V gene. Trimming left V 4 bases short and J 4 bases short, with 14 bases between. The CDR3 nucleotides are TGTGCCAGCAGTTCTCGACAGACCCTATATAATTCACCCCTCCACTTT. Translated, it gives CASSSRQTLYNSPLHF.

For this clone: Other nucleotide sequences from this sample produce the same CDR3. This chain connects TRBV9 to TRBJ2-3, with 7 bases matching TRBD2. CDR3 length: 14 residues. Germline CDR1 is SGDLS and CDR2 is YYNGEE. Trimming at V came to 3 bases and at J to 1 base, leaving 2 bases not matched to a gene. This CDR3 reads CASSGGGGTDTQYF. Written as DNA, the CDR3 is TGTGCCAGCAGCGGCGGGGGAGGCACAGATACGCAGTATTTT.

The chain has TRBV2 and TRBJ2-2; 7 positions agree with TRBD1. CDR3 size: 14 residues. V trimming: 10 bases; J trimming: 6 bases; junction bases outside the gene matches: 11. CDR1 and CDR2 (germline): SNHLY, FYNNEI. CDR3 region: CATDRVNGAGELFF. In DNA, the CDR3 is TGTGCCACCGACAGGGTCAATGGGGCCGGGGAGCTGTTTTTT. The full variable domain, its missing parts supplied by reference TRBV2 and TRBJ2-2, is EPEVTQTPSHQVTQMGQEVILRCVPISNHLYFYWYRQILGQKVEFLVSFYNNEISEKSEIFDDQFSVERPDGSNFTLKIRSTKLEDSAMYFCATDRVNGAGELFFGEGSRLTVL.

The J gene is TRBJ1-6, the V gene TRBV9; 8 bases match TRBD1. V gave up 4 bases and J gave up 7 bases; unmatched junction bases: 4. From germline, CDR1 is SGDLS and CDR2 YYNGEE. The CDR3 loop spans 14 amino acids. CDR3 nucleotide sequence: TGTGCCAGCAGCCAGGGGGCTGAGAATTCACCCCTCCACTTT. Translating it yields CASSQGAENSPLHF.

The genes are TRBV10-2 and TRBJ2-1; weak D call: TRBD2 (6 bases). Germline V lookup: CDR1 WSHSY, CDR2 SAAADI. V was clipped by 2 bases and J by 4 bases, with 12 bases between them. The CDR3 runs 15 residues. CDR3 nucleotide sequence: TGCGCCAGCAGTGAGCCAGGGACTTTATACAATGAGCAGTTCTTC. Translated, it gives CASSEPGTLYNEQFF.

CDR3 amino acids: CANHTGSSYEQYF. CDR3 DNA sequence: TGCGCCAACCACACGGGGAGCTCCTACGAGCAGTACTTC. The chain recombines TRBV23-1 with TRBJ2-7, with TRBD2 as a possible D gene (5 bases). TRBV23-1 is an ORF, and what it does is uncertain. CDR3 length: 13 residues. V was shortened by 10 bases and J by 0 bases, with 13 bases between the two germline ends.

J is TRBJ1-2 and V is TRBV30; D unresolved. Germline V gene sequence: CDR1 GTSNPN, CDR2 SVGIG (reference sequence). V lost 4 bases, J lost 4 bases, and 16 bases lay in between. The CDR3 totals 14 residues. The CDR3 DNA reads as TGTGCCTGGATCGCCTTCCGGGGAAGCTATGGCTACACCTTC. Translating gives CAWIAFRGSYGYTF.

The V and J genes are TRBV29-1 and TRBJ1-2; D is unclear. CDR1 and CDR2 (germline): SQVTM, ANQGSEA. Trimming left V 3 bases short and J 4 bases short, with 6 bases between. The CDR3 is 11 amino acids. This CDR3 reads CSVDTVYGYTF. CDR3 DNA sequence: TGCAGCGTTGATACAGTCTATGGCTACACCTTC.

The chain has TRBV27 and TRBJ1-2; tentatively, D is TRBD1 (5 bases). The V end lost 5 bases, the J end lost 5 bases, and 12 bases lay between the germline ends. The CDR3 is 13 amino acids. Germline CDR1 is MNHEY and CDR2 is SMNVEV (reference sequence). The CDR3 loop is CASSPAAGYGYTF. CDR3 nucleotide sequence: TGTGCCAGCAGTCCAGCAGCAGGGTATGGCTACACCTTC.

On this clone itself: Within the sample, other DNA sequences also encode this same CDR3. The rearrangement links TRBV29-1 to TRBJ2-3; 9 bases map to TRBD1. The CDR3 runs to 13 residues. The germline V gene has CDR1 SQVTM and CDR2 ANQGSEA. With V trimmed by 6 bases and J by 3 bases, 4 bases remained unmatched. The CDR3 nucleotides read TGCAGCGTGACGACAGGGGGAACAGATACGCAGTATTTT. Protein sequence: CSVTTGGTDTQYF.

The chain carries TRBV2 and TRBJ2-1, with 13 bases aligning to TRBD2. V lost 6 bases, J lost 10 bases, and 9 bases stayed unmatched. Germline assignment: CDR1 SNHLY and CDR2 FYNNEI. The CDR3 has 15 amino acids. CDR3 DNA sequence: TGTGCCAGCAGGGGGACTAGCGGGGCCCCGGAGGAGCAGTTCTTC. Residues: CASRGTSGAPEEQFF.